A selection of T cell receptor beta chains follows, all from one sample in a study of T-cell reconstitution after alpha-beta-depleted transplantation in children. Via MiXCR, TCRdb re-called the PCR reads, giving one row per CDR3 protein. The sample shows about 110,000 distinct CDR3 sequences, 5.5% to 6.5% of them seen only once. Sequences were derived from PBMCs, mostly from graft donor cells, sampled 360 days after TCRalphabeta/CD19-depleted stem cell transplant. The receptor set was obtained from a male patient under 10 years old who had a stem cell transplant for acute lymphoblastic leukemia, so the T cells may come from the graft donor. Each CDR3 is given with its conserved first and last residue. Fields, in order: V gene, J gene, D gene, clone size, CDR3 protein, CDR3 DNA. D genes are given only for firm matches. The size field is filled for only some rows; it gives once, few, many or a size class.

V: TRBV18
J: TRBJ2-3
D: NA
size: NA
CDR3: CASSPDKPYTQYF
DNA: TGTGCCAGCTCACCAGACAAACCCTATACGCAGTATTTT

V: TRBV6-6
J: TRBJ2-5
D: NA
size: many
CDR3: CASRGQETQYF
DNA: TGTGCCAGCCGAGGACAAGAGACCCAGTACTTC

V: TRBV7-9
J: TRBJ2-1
D: TRBD1
size: many
CDR3: CASSSYRQGGEQFF
DNA: TGTGCCAGCAGCTCCTACCGACAGGGGGGTGAGCAGTTCTTC

V: TRBV7-9
J: TRBJ2-7
D: NA
size: many
CDR3: CASSLDRAGVYEQYF
DNA: TGTGCCAGCAGCTTAGACAGGGCGGGCGTCTACGAGCAGTACTTC

V: TRBV9
J: TRBJ2-5
D: NA
size: many
CDR3: CASSVAGTWYQETQYF
DNA: TGTGCCAGCAGCGTAGCGGGCACCTGGTACCAAGAGACCCAGTACTTC

V: TRBV29-1
J: TRBJ2-1
D: TRBD2
size: many
CDR3: CSVPTSSEQFF
DNA: TGCAGCGTTCCGACTAGCTCTGAGCAGTTCTTC

V: TRBV25-1
J: TRBJ2-4
D: NA
size: many
CDR3: CASTQGPHAYF
DNA: TGTGCCAGCACCCAAGGACCACATGCGTACTTC

V: TRBV12-3/TRBV12-4
J: TRBJ2-7
D: NA
size: many
CDR3: CASSSQGLSYEQYF
DNA: TGTGCCAGCAGTTCACAGGGCCTATCCTACGAGCAGTACTTC

V: TRBV7-3
J: TRBJ2-2
D: NA
size: few
CDR3: CASSTAPGELFF
DNA: TGTGCCAGCTCCACCGCCCCCGGGGAGCTGTTTTTT

V: TRBV4-2
J: TRBJ2-7
D: TRBD2
size: NA
CDR3: CASSRRRGDYKQYF
DNA: TGTGCCAGCAGCCGCCGACGGGGGGATTACAAGCAGTACTTC

V: TRBV29-1
J: TRBJ1-2
D: NA
size: few
CDR3: CSVVPGDYGYTF
DNA: TGCAGCGTTGTCCCCGGGGACTATGGCTACACCTTC

V: TRBV4-3
J: TRBJ2-5
D: NA
size: many
CDR3: CASSPTPRGTQYF
DNA: TGCGCCAGCAGCCCTACGCCCAGGGGGACCCAGTACTTC